Below are 26 T cell receptor beta chains sequenced from a single sample in a study of tumor-infiltrating lymphocytes in primary liver carcinoma (dated by TCRdb to the late 2010s). TCRdb lists the instrument as Illumina HiSeq 2500. TCRbeta-specific cDNA was reverse-transcribed from 500 ng total RNA using a constant-region primer and ProtoScript II reverse transcriptase. Construction of the TCRbeta libraries relied on three nested rounds of multiplex PCR, following a slightly modified ARM-PCR procedure. The first two PCR rounds used multiplex TRBV1-TRBV30 forward primers with a Cbeta reverse primer, each for about 11 cycles. TCRdb reprocessing: public reads trimmed at Q25 with fastp, clones called with MiXCR, in-frame beta chains kept. Rows are combined by CDR3 protein, so each entry shows the most common genes and DNA. Within this sample are some 120,000 distinct CDR3 sequences, with 64% of them counted one time only. The ten largest clonotypes hold 7% to 10% of the sample.

Total RNA and DNA were co-extracted from 20-30 mg of bulk tissue with the AllPrep DNA/RNA mini kit, without cell sorting. The sequenced sample was liver tumor tissue from sampling region 3. The sample's cell subset or site label, in plain terms: tumor region T3, left-lateral pole. The source is a woman in her sixties or seventies with primary liver carcinoma and hepatitis B virus infection.

Comments on this clonotype: One end of the junction fails to match germline, which may point to a read error. V gene TRBV29-1 combines with J gene TRBJ1-5, with a weak D call TRBD1 (5 bases). CDR3 length equals 12 residues. Germline CDR1 and CDR2: SQVTM and ANQGSEA. The CDR3 DNA reads TGCAACGTTGGGACCTCTTTTCAGCCCCAGCATTTT. Translation: CNVGTSFQPQHF.

Turning to this clonotype: This may stem from a read error, because a much larger clone lies one nucleotide away. This chain connects TRBV14 to TRBJ2-7; D tentatively fits TRBD1 or TRBD2 (6 bases each). The V gene's germline CDR1 is SGHDN and CDR2 FVKESK. The CDR3 length is 15 residues. With 4 bases removed from V and 12 bases from J, the gap between germline ends came to 25 bases. The CDR3 here is CASSRAGRGGFSLYF. CDR3 sequence (DNA): TGTGCCAGCAGCCGAGCCGGGAGAGGGGGTTTCTCTCTGTACTTC.

Details on this clonotype: A much larger clonotype is one base distant, so this may be a read error. The CDR3 ends on some other residue instead of the conserved phenylalanine or tryptophan, so this is likely a read error. The V gene is TRBV5-1, the J gene TRBJ1-1; D possibly corresponds to TRBD1 (5 bases). Deletions cut 4 bases from V and 6 bases from J, with 13 bases between. CDR1 and CDR2 from the germline V gene are SGHRS and YFSETQ. The CDR3 runs 13 residues. The CDR3 region has the DNA TGCGCCAGCAGCGCGGGACGGCCAGCTGAAGCTTTCATT. This encodes CASSAGRPAEAFI.

The chain is built from TRBV28 and TRBJ2-2, with TRBD1 matching 7 bases. Per germline, CDR1 MDHEN and CDR2 SYDVKM. V lost 7 bases and J lost 3; bases outside the gene matches: 5. This CDR3 is built from 14 residues. CDR3 bases: TGTGCCAGCAACCCGGGGACAGACACCGGGGAGCTGTTTTTT. Translation: CASNPGTDTGELFF.

Remarks on this clonotype: Germline is not matched at one junction end, which may reflect a read error. The chain recombines TRBV28 with TRBJ2-7; D remains unclear. The CDR3 length is 16 residues. Per germline, CDR1 MDHEN and CDR2 SYDVKM. CDR3 sequence: CANSPLSPQTSYEQYF. The CDR3 region has the DNA TGTGCCAACAGTCCACTGAGCCCCCAGACCTCCTACGAGCAGTACTTC.

Concerning this clonotype: The junction differs from germline at one of its ends, possibly a read error. The chain is built from TRBV5-4 and TRBJ2-3, with a tentative D call TRBD2 (6 bases). The germline gives CDR1 SGHNT, CDR2 YYREEE (reference sequence). The CDR3 contains 15 residues. This CDR3 is CVSSLGSGPTDTQYF. The CDR3 DNA sequence: TGTGTCAGCAGCTTGGGTAGCGGACCCACAGATACGCAGTATTTT. Supplemented by reference TRBV5-4 and TRBJ2-3, the full variable domain reads ETGVTQSPTHLIKTRGQQVTLRCSSQSGHNTVSWYQQALGQGPQFIFQYYREEENGRGNFPPRFSGLQFPNYSSELNVNALELDDSALYLCVSSLGSGPTDTQYFGPGTRLTVL.

This clonotype was detected only a few times. A much larger clone lies one base from this, so it may be a read error. The genes are TRBV6-5 and TRBJ1-2; tentatively, D is TRBD1 (5 bases). Germline V gene lookup returns CDR1 MNHEY and CDR2 SVGAGI. This CDR3 comprises 13 residues. In DNA form, the CDR3 reads TGTGCCAGCGGTTACGGGGGGGACTATGGCTACACCTTC. Amino acid sequence: CASGYGGDYGYTF.

This clonotype was seen repeatedly, ten times or more. The genes are TRBV5-4 and TRBJ2-3, with D uncertain. V dropped 5 bases and J dropped 6 bases, with 7 bases sitting between them. This CDR3 has 11 amino acids. From germline, CDR1 is SGHNT and CDR2 YYREEE (reference sequence). CDR3 in DNA: TGTGCCAGCAGTCTCGGGGATACGCAGTATTTT. Encoded protein: CASSLGDTQYF.

With regard to this clonotype: A read error may be the cause here, since a much bigger clone is one base away. The chain is built from TRBV7-9 and TRBJ1-1; D gene unclear. Germline CDR1 is SEHNR and CDR2 is FQNEAQ (reference sequence). CDR3 size: 11 residues. The V end was cut by 4 bases, the J end by 3 bases, with 3 bases between. The CDR3 DNA is TGTGCCAGCAGCTGGGACACTGAAGCTTTCTTT. Protein sequence: CASSWDTEAFF. The variable domain in full, with the rest retrieved from reference TRBV7-9 and TRBJ1-1, is DTGVSQNPRHKITKRGQNVTFRCDPISEHNRLYWYRQTLGQGPEFLTYFQNEAQLEKSRLLSDRFSAERPKGSFSTLEIQRTEQGDSAMYLCASSWDTEAFFGQGTRLTVV.

This chain links TRBV10-3 with TRBJ1-6; TRBD1 matches at 8 bases. The CDR3 runs 14 residues. Germline V gene lookup returns CDR1 ENHRY and CDR2 SYGVKD. CDR3 sequence reads: CTTKTGANYSPLHF. The DNA for the CDR3 is TGTACCACAAAGACAGGGGCAAATTACTCACCCCTCCACTTT.

This chain connects TRBV20-1 to TRBJ2-1; 14 bases match TRBD2. The junction had 2 bases not matched to a gene; V was cut back by 1 base and J by 3 bases. The germline V gene has CDR1 DFQATT and CDR2 SNEGSKA (reference sequence). CDR3 size: 16 residues. The chain's CDR3 is CSARGTSGRFYNEQFF. DNA for the CDR3: TGCAGTGCTAGAGGGACTAGCGGGAGGTTCTACAATGAGCAGTTCTTC.

This sequence joins TRBV28 and TRBJ1-2, with 11 bases lining up with TRBD1. This CDR3 has 15 residues. Germline assignment: CDR1 MDHEN and CDR2 SYDVKM. The V segment lost 6 bases and the J segment 2 bases; nucleotides outside the gene matches: 5. CDR3 bases: TGTGCCAGCAGGCGGACAGGGGGCGAGAACTATGGCTACACCTTC. Its protein product is CASRRTGGENYGYTF.

This clonotype has ten or more counts. The chain carries TRBV19 and TRBJ2-7; the match to TRBD1 covers 8 bases. V gave up 3 bases and J gave up 5 bases; unmatched junction bases: 12. Per germline, CDR1 LNHDA and CDR2 SQIVND (reference sequence). The CDR3 is 16 residues long. The DNA for the CDR3 is TGTGCCAGTAGTATCCGCTGGGACAGGCCAAGGAACGAGCAGTACTTC. This encodes CASSIRWDRPRNEQYF.

Notes on this clonotype: A junction end diverges from the germline sequence, so it may reflect a read error. V gene TRBV11-2 combines with J gene TRBJ2-1; 9 bases are a match to TRBD2. Germline CDR1 and CDR2: SGHAT and FQNNGV. The CDR3 covers 14 residues. CDR3 sequence (DNA): TGTGCCAGCAGCTTACTAGCGGGGAAAGGGGAGCAGTCCTTT. This sequence encodes CASSLLAGKGEQSF.

This clonotype was detected only a few times. J is TRBJ1-6 and V is TRBV7-9, with D maybe TRBD1 (5 bases). CDR1 SEHNR and CDR2 FQNEAQ come from the germline V gene (reference sequence). CDR3 length: 13 amino acids. The V and J ends lost 4 bases and 14 bases respectively, with 15 bases between them. The CDR3 loop is CASSSAQGIALHF. The CDR3 nucleotides are TGTGCCAGCAGCTCTGCCCAGGGAATTGCCCTCCACTTT.

About this clonotype itself: Here the CDR3 omits its conserved ending phenylalanine or tryptophan, so a read error is the likely source. This sequence joins TRBV11-3 and TRBJ2-5, with 8 bases aligning to TRBD1. CDR3 length: 15 residues. Germline lookup yields CDR1 SGHNT and CDR2 YENEEA. In DNA, the CDR3 is TGTGCTAGCAGCGAAACCGGGACAGGCAGAGAGACCCAGTACTTA. Translated: CASSETGTGRETQYL.

With regard to this clonotype: The junction departs from germline at one end; a sequencing error may be responsible. The genes are TRBV12-5 and TRBJ2-5, with D perhaps being TRBD1 or TRBD2 (6 bases each). CDR3 length equals 15 residues. The germline CDR1 and CDR2 sequences are LGHNT and FRNRAP. In DNA, the CDR3 is TGTACTAGTGGTACCTTGGACAGCCCGGGGGAGACCCAATACTTC. Its translation is CTSGTLDSPGETQYF.

The chain is built from TRBV15 and TRBJ2-7, with a weak D call TRBD2 (5 bases). Trimming removed 0 bases from V and 7 bases from J, with 16 bases in between. CDR3 length: 15 amino acids. Germline V gene sequence: CDR1 LNHNV, CDR2 YYDKDF (reference sequence). CDR3 bases: TGTGCCACCAGCAGAGATAAGGACTCGGGGTGGGAGCAGTACTTC. This encodes CATSRDKDSGWEQYF.

Turning to this clonotype: A read error may account for a junction end that differs from germline. The V and J genes are TRBV4-2 and TRBJ2-7; D unresolved. The CDR3 runs 15 residues. Germline values: CDR1 LGHNA, CDR2 YNFKEQ. The CDR3 DNA is TGCGCCTGCAGCCAAGAATTGGAGACATCCTACGAGCAGTACTTC. Translation gives CACSQELETSYEQYF.

The count of this clonotype is one. No DNA is shown, since the ends of the CDR3 on it are uncertain; the CDR3 is the one TCRdb lists. The CDR3: CAGSLAGGYGCTF. The chain employs TRBV11-2 and TRBJ1-2; the D call in the table, TRBD1, was not verified against the DNA. CDR1 SGHAT and CDR2 FQNNGV come from the germline V gene. Ends included, the CDR3 has 13 residues.

The table lists this clonotype with a count of one. The junction differs from germline at one of its ends, possibly a read error. The V call is TRBV11-2, the J call TRBJ2-5, with a weak D call TRBD1 (6 bases). Per the germline V gene, CDR1 is SGHAT and CDR2 is FQNNGV. The CDR3 sequence is 13 residues long. CDR3 sequence reads: CTSSPGQLENQYF. Here the CDR3 DNA reads TGTACCAGCAGCCCTGGACAGCTAGAGAACCAGTACTTC. Full variable domain (rest looked up from reference TRBV11-2 and TRBJ2-5): EAGVAQSPRYKIIEKRQSVAFWCNPISGHATLYWYQQILGQGPKLLIQFQNNGVVDDSQLPKDRFSAERLKGVDSTLKIQPAKLEDSAVYLCTSSPGQLENQYFGPGTRLLVL.

This clonotype was counted a single time. A much more abundant neighbour one base away suggests this may be a read error. Because the CDR3 is missing its conserved closing phenylalanine or tryptophan, this is likely a read error. The V and J genes are TRBV6-6 and TRBJ2-5; 8 nucleotides align to TRBD1. Germline V lookup: CDR1 MNHNY, CDR2 SVGAGI (reference sequence). V shed 8 bases and J 2 bases; nucleotides not matched to a gene: 10. The CDR3 runs 15 residues. CDR3 sequence: CASGQGQNQQETQYL. For the CDR3, the DNA is TGTGCCAGCGGACAGGGCCAAAACCAACAAGAGACCCAGTACCTC.

As to this clonotype: A much larger clone lies a single base off, so this may be a read error. The chain is built from TRBV5-1 and TRBJ2-5, with D perhaps matching TRBD1 or TRBD2 (5 bases each). The CDR3 contains 14 residues. Germline CDR1 and CDR2: SGHRS and YFSETQ. V gave up 1 base and J gave up 4 bases, with 11 bases separating them. The CDR3 DNA reads as TGCGCCAGCAGCTTGTTGAGGGGTCGAGAGACCCAGTACTTC. It specifies CASSLLRGRETQYF.

Turning to this clonotype: This may come from a read error, since a much larger clone is one base off. No conserved phenylalanine or tryptophan ends this CDR3, so it is likely a read error. The chain is built from TRBV19 and TRBJ1-5; D not certain. Per the germline V gene, CDR1 is LNHDA and CDR2 is SQIVND (reference sequence). This CDR3 has 14 amino acids. V lost 7 bases and J lost 8, with 18 bases in between. CDR3 sequence: CASTPRLVWEPQHL. The CDR3 DNA reads as TGTGCCAGTACCCCCCGGCTAGTCTGGGAGCCCCAGCATCTT.

A word on this clonotype: The junction differs from germline at one of its ends, possibly a read error. The gene calls are TRBV5-1 and TRBJ2-4; 7 nucleotides line up with TRBD1. CDR1 is SGHRS and CDR2 is YFSETQ in the germline V gene. This CDR3 contains 14 residues. The CDR3 DNA is TGCGCCGGCAGCCAAGACAGGGCCCTGAACATTCAGTACTTC. Its translation: CAGSQDRALNIQYF.

This clonotype occurred many times. The chain recombines TRBV2 with TRBJ2-3, with unresolved D. This CDR3 comprises 14 residues. In germline, CDR1 is SNHLY, CDR2 FYNNEI. V lost 0 bases and J lost 2, with 6 bases in between. CDR3 nucleotide sequence: TGTGCCAGCAGTGAAGCCCTCCACACAGATACGCAGTATTTT. Protein product: CASSEALHTDTQYF.